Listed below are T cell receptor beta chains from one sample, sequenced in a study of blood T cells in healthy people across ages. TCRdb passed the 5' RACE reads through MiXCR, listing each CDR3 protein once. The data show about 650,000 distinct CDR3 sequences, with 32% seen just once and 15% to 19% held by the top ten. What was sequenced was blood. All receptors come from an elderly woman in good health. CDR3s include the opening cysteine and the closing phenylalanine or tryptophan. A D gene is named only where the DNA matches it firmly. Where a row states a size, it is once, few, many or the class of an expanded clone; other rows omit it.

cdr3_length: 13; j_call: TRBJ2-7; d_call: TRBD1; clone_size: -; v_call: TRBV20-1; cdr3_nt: TGCAGTGCTGCCGGGACAGTAGACTACGAGCAGTACTTC; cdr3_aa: CSAAGTVDYEQYF
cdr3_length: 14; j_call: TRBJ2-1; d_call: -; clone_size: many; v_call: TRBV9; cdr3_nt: TGTGCCAGCAGCGTAGGGCCTTCCTACAATGAGCAGTTCTTC; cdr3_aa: CASSVGPSYNEQFF
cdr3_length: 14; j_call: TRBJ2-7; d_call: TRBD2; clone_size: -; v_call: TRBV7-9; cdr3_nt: TGTGCCAGTAAACCTAGCGGGGGGAACTACGAGCAGTACTTC; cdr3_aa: CASKPSGGNYEQYF
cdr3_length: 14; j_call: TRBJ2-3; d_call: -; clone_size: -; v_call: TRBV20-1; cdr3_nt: TGCAGTGGACTGGGAGCGCTAGGCACAGATACGCAGTATTTT; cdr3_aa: CSGLGALGTDTQYF
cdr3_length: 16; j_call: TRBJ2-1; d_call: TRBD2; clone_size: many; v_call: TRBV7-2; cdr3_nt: TGTGCCAGCAGCTCAGACGGCGGGGGGTCTCACAATGAGCAGTTCTTC; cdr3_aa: CASSSDGGGSHNEQFF
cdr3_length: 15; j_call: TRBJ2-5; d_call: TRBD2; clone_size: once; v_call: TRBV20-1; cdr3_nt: TGCAGTGCTAGAGATCAGAGACTAGCGGGAGAGACCCAGTACTTC; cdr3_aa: CSARDQRLAGETQYF
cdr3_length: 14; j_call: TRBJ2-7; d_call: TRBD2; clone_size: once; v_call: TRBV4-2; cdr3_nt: TGTGCCAGCAGCGACCGACTAGCGGGGGGCGAGCAGTACTTC; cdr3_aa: CASSDRLAGGEQYF
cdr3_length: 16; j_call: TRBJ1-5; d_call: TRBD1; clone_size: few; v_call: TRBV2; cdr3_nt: TGTGCCAGCAGCGAGGGACAGGGGAATAGCAATCAGCCCCAGCATTTT; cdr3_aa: CASSEGQGNSNQPQHF
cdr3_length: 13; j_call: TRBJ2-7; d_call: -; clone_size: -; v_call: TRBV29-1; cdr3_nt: TGCAGCGTTGAATCGTCAGAAGACTACGAGCAGTACTTC; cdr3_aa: CSVESSEDYEQYF
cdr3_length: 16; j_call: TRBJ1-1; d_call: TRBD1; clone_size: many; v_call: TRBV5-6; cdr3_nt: TGTGCCAGCAGCTTCGTCCCGGGACAGGAGAACACTGAAGCTTTCTTT; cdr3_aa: CASSFVPGQENTEAFF
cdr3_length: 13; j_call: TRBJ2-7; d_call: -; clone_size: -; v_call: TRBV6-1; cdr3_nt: TGTGCCAGCAGTGAGGCAGGGCCCTACGAGCAGTACTTC; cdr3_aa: CASSEAGPYEQYF
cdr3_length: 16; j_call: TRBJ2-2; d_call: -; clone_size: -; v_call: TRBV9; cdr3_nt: TGTGTCAGCAGCGTAGGTGAGAGATTAAACACCGGGGAGCTGTTTTTT; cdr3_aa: CVSSVGERLNTGELFF
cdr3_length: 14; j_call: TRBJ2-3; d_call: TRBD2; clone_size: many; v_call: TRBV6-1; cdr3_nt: TGTGCCAGCGGAGCGGGGGACCCCTTCGATACGCAGTATTTT; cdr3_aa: CASGAGDPFDTQYF
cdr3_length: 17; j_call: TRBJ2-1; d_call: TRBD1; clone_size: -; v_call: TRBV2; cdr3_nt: TGTGCCAGCAGTGCCATAGGTAGGGGGACAGCATACAATGAGCAGTTCTTC; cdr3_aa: CASSAIGRGTAYNEQFF
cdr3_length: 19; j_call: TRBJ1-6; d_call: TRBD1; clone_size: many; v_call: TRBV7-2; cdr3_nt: TGTGCCAGCAGCTTAGGAAGGGACAGCTCGAGCTCCTATAATTCACCCCTCCACTTT; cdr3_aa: CASSLGRDSSSSYNSPLHF
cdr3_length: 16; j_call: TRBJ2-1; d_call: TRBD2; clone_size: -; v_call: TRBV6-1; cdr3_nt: TGTGCCACCAGTGAGACGAGCGGGAGGTCATACAATGAGCAGTTCTTC; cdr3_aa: CATSETSGRSYNEQFF
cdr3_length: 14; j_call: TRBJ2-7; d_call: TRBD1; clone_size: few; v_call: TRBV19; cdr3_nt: TGTGCCAGTTCCACCGGGACAGGCAGCTCCGAGCAGTACTTC; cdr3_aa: CASSTGTGSSEQYF
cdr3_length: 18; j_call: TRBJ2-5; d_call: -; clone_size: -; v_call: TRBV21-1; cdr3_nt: TGTGCCAGCAGCAAAGAAGTCTTGGACAGGGGGAAAGAAGAGGCCCAGTACTTC; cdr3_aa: CASSKEVLDRGKEEAQYF
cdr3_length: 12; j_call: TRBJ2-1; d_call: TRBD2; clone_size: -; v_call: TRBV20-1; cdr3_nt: TGCAGTGCTAGAGATTGGACTAGCATCAAGTTCTTC; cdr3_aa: CSARDWTSIKFF
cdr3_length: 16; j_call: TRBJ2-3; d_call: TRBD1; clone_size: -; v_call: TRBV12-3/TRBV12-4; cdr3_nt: TGTGCCAGCAGTCGGACAGGGGGCTTCTCTGTTGATACGCAGTATTTT; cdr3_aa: CASSRTGGFSVDTQYF
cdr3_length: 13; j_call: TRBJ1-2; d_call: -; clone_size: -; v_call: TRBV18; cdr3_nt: TGTGCCGGCTCACCTCAGGGCGGTCGGGGCTACACCTTC; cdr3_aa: CAGSPQGGRGYTF
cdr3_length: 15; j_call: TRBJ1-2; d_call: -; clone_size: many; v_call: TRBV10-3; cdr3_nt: TGTGCCATCAGACCTCGCCCGGACAGTTTGGGGGAGGACACCTTC; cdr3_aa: CAIRPRPDSLGEDTF
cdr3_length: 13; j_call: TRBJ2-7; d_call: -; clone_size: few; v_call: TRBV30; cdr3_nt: TGTGCCTGGAGTGTACAGGGTTCCTACGAGCAGTACTTC; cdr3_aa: CAWSVQGSYEQYF
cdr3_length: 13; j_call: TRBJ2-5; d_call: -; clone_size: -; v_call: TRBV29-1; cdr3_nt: TGCAGCGTTGAAGGTCTAGTCAGGGAGACCCAGTACTTC; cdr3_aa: CSVEGLVRETQYF
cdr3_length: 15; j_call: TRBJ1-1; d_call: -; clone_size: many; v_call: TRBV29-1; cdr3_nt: TGCAGCGTCTCTGGGGGGTTAGTCGGGTTCGCTGAAGCTTTCTTT; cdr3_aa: CSVSGGLVGFAEAFF
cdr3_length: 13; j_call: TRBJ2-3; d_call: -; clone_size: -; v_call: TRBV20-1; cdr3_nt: TGCAGTGCGGGGCCGGACACAACAGATACGCAGTATTTT; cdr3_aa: CSAGPDTTDTQYF
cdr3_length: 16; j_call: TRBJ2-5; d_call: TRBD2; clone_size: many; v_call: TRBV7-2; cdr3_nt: TGTGCCAGCAGCTTAGAGCGGCTAGCGGGGCAAGAGACCCAGTACTTC; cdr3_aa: CASSLERLAGQETQYF
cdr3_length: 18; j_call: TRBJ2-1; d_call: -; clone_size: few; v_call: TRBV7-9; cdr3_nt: TGTGCCAGCAGCTTGAGGGGGGGTTGGGGGCTGACCTACAATGAGCAGTTCTTC; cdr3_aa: CASSLRGGWGLTYNEQFF
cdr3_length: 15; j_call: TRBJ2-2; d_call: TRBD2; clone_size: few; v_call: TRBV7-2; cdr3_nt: TGTGCCAGCAGCTTAGTACTAGCGGTAACCGGGGAGCTGTTTTTT; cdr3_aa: CASSLVLAVTGELFF
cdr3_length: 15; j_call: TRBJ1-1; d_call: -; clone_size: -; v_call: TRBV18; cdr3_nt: TGTGCCAGCTCCGACGAGGGGGTGAGGAACACTGAAGCTTTCTTT; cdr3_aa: CASSDEGVRNTEAFF
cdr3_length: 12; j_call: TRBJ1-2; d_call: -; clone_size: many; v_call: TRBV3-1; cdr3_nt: TGTGCCAGCAGCCAAAGGGGGGGCGGCTACACCTTC; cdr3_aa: CASSQRGGGYTF
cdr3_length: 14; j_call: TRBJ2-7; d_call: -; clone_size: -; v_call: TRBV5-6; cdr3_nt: TGTGCCAGCAGTTGGGGGGTAGCTTTCCACGAGCAGTACTTC; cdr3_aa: CASSWGVAFHEQYF
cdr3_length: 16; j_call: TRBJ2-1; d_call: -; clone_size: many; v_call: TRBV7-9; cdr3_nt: TGTGCCAGCAGCTCGGCCCTCGGGACGTCTCGGAATGAGCAGTTCTTC; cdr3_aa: CASSSALGTSRNEQFF
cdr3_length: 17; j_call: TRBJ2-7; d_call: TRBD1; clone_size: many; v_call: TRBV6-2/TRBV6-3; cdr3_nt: TGTGCCAGCAGTTCAGAAATGACAGGGGCCTTCTCCTACGAGCAGTACTTC; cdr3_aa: CASSSEMTGAFSYEQYF
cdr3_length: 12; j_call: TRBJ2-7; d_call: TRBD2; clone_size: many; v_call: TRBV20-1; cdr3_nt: TGCAGTGCCGGGGAGGGGCCCTACGAGCAGTACTTC; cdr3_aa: CSAGEGPYEQYF
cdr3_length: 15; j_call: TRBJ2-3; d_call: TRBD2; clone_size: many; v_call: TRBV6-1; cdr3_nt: TGTGCCAGCAGAGTTACCGGGACTAGCGGGGGGCTCCAGTATTTT; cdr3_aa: CASRVTGTSGGLQYF
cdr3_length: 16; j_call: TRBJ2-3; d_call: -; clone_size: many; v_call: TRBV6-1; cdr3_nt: TGTGCCAGCAAAGGAATTGCCTTGCCTAGCACAGATACGCAGTATTTT; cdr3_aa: CASKGIALPSTDTQYF
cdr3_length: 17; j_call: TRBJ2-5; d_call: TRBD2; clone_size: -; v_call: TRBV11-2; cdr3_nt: TGTGCCAGCAGCTTTGGGACTAGCGGGGGGGCATACGAGACCCAGTACTTC; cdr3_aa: CASSFGTSGGAYETQYF
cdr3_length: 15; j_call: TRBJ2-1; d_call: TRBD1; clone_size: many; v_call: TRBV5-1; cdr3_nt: TGCGCCAGCAGCTTGCCGGGACAGGGGGCCGATGAGCAGTTCTTC; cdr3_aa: CASSLPGQGADEQFF
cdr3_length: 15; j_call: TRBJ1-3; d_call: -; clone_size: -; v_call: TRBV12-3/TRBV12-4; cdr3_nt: TGTGCCAGCAGTTTAGCGTCGGGGGTACGGAACACCATATATTTT; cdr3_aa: CASSLASGVRNTIYF